The 19 T cell receptor beta chains below come from one sample, sequenced in a study of blood T cell repertoires in COVID-19. Sequencing used immunoSEQ multiplex PCR; TCRdb keeps in-frame clones, though not all of them. The table records roughly 250,000 clones, more than 80% of them present only once. Sequenced input: PBMCs or T cells enriched from blood (not recorded which). The source of these receptors is a woman aged 18-29 years who had recovered from COVID-19.

V is TRBV5-6 and J is TRBJ2-7, with D perhaps matching TRBD2 (6 bases). V was cut by 1 base and J by 7 bases, with 15 bases left in between. Germline lookup yields CDR1 SGHDT and CDR2 YYEEEE. CDR3 length: 14 residues. The CDR3 nucleotides read TGTGCCAGCAGCTTGAACCTAGCGCCGATGGAGCAGTACTTC. It codes for CASSLNLAPMEQYF.

The chain is built from TRBV5-1 and TRBJ1-4, with TRBD1 as a possible D gene (6 bases). The germline CDR1 and CDR2 sequences are SGHRS and YFSETQ. V was pared by 4 bases and J by 4 bases, with 17 bases between. The CDR3 consists of 16 residues. CDR3 DNA: TGCGCCAGCAGCCCGACAGGCAGGGGTTTTAATGAAAAACTGTTTTTT. Translated, it gives CASSPTGRGFNEKLFF.

The genes are TRBV30 and TRBJ1-5, with D possibly TRBD1 on 6 matching bases. The CDR3 length is 15 residues. The V gene lost 2 bases and the J gene lost 6 bases, with 17 bases spanning the gap. Per the germline V gene, CDR1 is GTSNPN and CDR2 is SVGIG (reference sequence). CDR3 in DNA: TGTGCCTGGAGTTCCTTGGGGGGGGCCGGTCAGCCCCAGCATTTT. Its protein product is CAWSSLGGAGQPQHF.

DNA of the CDR3: TGTGCCATAGACAGGGATAGCACAGATACGCAGTATTTT. Protein: CAIDRDSTDTQYF. The chain joins TRBV7-9 to TRBJ2-3; 7 bases match TRBD1. V shed 10 bases, J shed 0 bases, and the junction held 4 bases outside the gene matches. Per germline, CDR1 SEHNR and CDR2 FQNEAQ (reference sequence). There are 13 residues in the CDR3.

V and J are TRBV4-1 and TRBJ1-6, with 9 bases fitting TRBD1. The CDR3 consists of 17 residues. CDR1 MGHRA and CDR2 YSYEKL come from the germline V gene. The J segment lost 9 bases and the V segment lost 0 bases, leaving 9 bases of the junction unmatched. CDR3 loop: CASSQDGPGQGFSPLHF. CDR3 DNA sequence: TGCGCCAGCAGCCAAGATGGACCGGGACAGGGTTTTTCACCCCTCCACTTT.

The V call is TRBV29-1, the J call TRBJ2-7; 9 bases align to TRBD1. Trimming removed 4 bases from V and 2 bases from J; junction bases left unmatched: 9. Germline CDR1 is SQVTM and CDR2 is ANQGSEA. The CDR3 consists of 15 residues. CDR3 DNA: TGCAGCGTTGTGGGCTCCGGGACAGGGCCCTACGAGCAGTACTTC. This codes for CSVVGSGTGPYEQYF.

The V call is TRBV9, the J call TRBJ2-5, with 9 bases aligning to TRBD2. J lost 5 bases, V lost 4 bases, and 6 bases had no gene match. CDR3 size: 14 residues. Germline CDR1 reads SGDLS; CDR2 reads YYNGEE. DNA of the CDR3: TGTGCCAGCAGCACCCGGACTAGCGCGGAGACCCAGTACTTC. This codes for CASSTRTSAETQYF.

The rearrangement uses TRBV20-1 and TRBJ2-1; D is ambiguous. The V end lost 3 bases, the J end lost 6 bases, and 9 bases lay between the germline ends. This CDR3 comprises 12 residues. Germline CDR1 and CDR2: DFQATT and SNEGSKA (reference sequence). DNA for the CDR3: TGCAGTGCTAGTCTCGACTTCAATGAGCAGTTCTTC. Translated, it gives CSASLDFNEQFF.

V usage is TRBV5-1 and J usage is TRBJ1-2; D is undetermined. The V end lost 1 base, the J end lost 4 bases, and 14 bases lay between the germline ends. There are 15 residues in the CDR3. CDR1 is SGHRS, CDR2 YFSETQ, per germline. CDR3 protein: CASSLTTQRFYGYTF. The CDR3 nucleotides are TGCGCCAGCAGCTTGACCACACAGCGGTTCTATGGCTACACCTTC.

This sequence joins TRBV19 and TRBJ1-1; TRBD1 agrees at 8 bases. CDR1 is LNHDA, CDR2 SQIVND, per germline (reference sequence). J was trimmed by 2 bases and V by 5 bases; bases with no gene match: 4. The CDR3 runs 14 residues. The CDR3 region is CASSLGQVNTEAFF. DNA of the CDR3: TGTGCCAGTAGTTTGGGACAGGTTAACACTGAAGCTTTCTTT.

The chain recombines TRBV6-6 with TRBJ1-3; D ambiguous. V was cut by 7 bases and J by 0 bases, with 13 bases left in between. The CDR3 totals 15 residues. Germline V gene sequence: CDR1 MNHNY, CDR2 SVGAGI (reference sequence). The DNA for the CDR3 is TGTGCCAGCAAGCCTCCGGGGATCTCTGGAAACACCATATATTTT. It is translated as CASKPPGISGNTIYF.

The chain links TRBV19 to TRBJ1-5; D may be TRBD1 (6 bases). The CDR3 extends over 12 amino acids. Trimming stripped 7 bases from V and 7 bases from J, with 11 bases between. Germline values: CDR1 LNHDA, CDR2 SQIVND (reference sequence). Here the CDR3 reads CASNGGGQPQHF. The CDR3 nucleotides read TGTGCCAGTAATGGGGGCGGCCAGCCCCAGCATTTT.

CDR3 sequence reads: CASSKGLQMNTEAFF. The CDR3, as DNA: TGTGCCAGCAGCAAAGGGCTCCAGATGAACACTGAAGCTTTCTTT. This chain joins TRBV21-1 and TRBJ1-1; the table assigns TRBD1, which was not confirmed against the DNA. TRBV21-1 is tagged as a pseudogene. This CDR3 spans 15 amino acids.

This chain links TRBV14 with TRBJ1-1; 7 positions match TRBD1. The CDR3 spans 12 residues. V lost 4 bases, J lost 8 bases, and 4 bases stayed unmatched. Germline CDR1 SGHDN, CDR2 FVKESK. The CDR3 region has the DNA TGTGCCAGCAGCCCGACAGGGTTAGAAGCTTTCTTT. Translated: CASSPTGLEAFF.

This chain joins TRBV18 and TRBJ1-6; D is possibly TRBD1 (6 bases). The CDR3 extends over 15 amino acids. The V end was cut by 0 bases, the J end by 8 bases, with 11 bases between. The germline V gene has CDR1 KGHSH and CDR2 LQKENI. The CDR3 spells CASSPPHNRDSPLHF. In DNA form, the CDR3 reads TGTGCCAGCTCACCACCTCACAACAGGGATTCACCCCTCCACTTT.

The gene calls are TRBV9 and TRBJ2-1; TRBD2 agrees at 7 bases. Unmatched junction bases numbered 13, after V lost 4 bases and J lost 9 bases. The germline gives CDR1 SGDLS, CDR2 YYNGEE. The CDR3 is 15 amino acids. For the CDR3, the DNA is TGTGCCAGCAGCCTCCGGGGGACTACCTCTCCTGAGCAGTTCTTC. This encodes CASSLRGTTSPEQFF. Full variable domain (missing parts from reference TRBV9 and TRBJ2-1): DSGVTQTPKHLITATGQRVTLRCSPRSGDLSVYWYQQSLDQGLQFLIQYYNGEERAKGNILERFSAQQFPDLHSELNLSSLELGDSALYFCASSLRGTTSPEQFFGPGTRLTVL.

The count of this clone is one. This chain joins TRBV6-5 and TRBJ1-3, with D maybe TRBD1 (5 bases). The CDR3 is 16 residues long. V was cut by 2 bases and J by 1 base, with 12 bases left in between. From germline, CDR1 is MNHEY and CDR2 SVGAGI. CDR3 residues: CASSYTIGGSGNTIYF. The CDR3 DNA sequence: TGTGCCAGCAGTTACACAATCGGGGGGTCTGGAAACACCATATATTTT.

The chain joins TRBV2 to TRBJ2-7; the D gene is possibly TRBD2 (5 bases). CDR1 is SNHLY, CDR2 FYNNEI, per germline. The V gene lost 7 bases and the J gene lost 5 bases, with 9 bases spanning the gap. The CDR3 totals 11 residues. The DNA for the CDR3 is TGTGCCAGCAAACTAGGCCACGAGCAGTACTTC. Translated: CASKLGHEQYF.

This clone was picked up a small number of times. The chain recombines TRBV5-4 with TRBJ2-7, with 9 bases lining up with TRBD1. The CDR3 sequence is 15 residues long. From germline, CDR1 is SGHNT and CDR2 YYREEE (reference sequence). After removal of 5 bases from V and 2 bases from J, the junction contained 8 bases not matched to a gene. CDR3 loop: CASSYRQGGAYEQYF. CDR3 sequence (DNA): TGTGCCAGCAGTTATCGACAGGGGGGTGCCTACGAGCAGTACTTC.